This T cell receptor (beta chain) came from a study of cytomegalovirus exposure and HLA in healthy donors. Overall study context: Most donors, 81% of some 400 genotyped, fell in the Caucasian-associated ancestry cluster. Overall study results and limits: Across all donors, roughly uniform sequencing depth was an assumption of the presence/absence analyses. Common viral pathogens (according to a later analysis) appeared linked to several of the most significant clusters.

A note on this clone: Its antigen remains unknown.

The PCR made use of 60 Vbeta and 13 Jbeta primers. Profiled with immunoSEQ multiplex PCR; TCRdb holds only in-frame clones, not every one. The table lists about 150,000 clones, 75% to 90% of them singletons, with approximately 6.7% in the top ten. The V gene's germline CDR1 is MNHNS and CDR2 SASEGT. This CDR3 is built from 14 residues. Trimming left V 5 bases short and J 2 bases short, with 12 bases between. The sequence was collected from a man aged 25-45 years in good health and CMV-seropositive. Sequences were obtained from PBMCs. V usage is TRBV6-1 and J usage is TRBJ1-1; TRBD1 is a possible D gene (5 bases). The CDR3 spells CASSQQAINTEAFF. The CDR3 DNA reads TGTGCCAGCAGTCAACAGGCTATCAACACTGAAGCTTTCTTT.